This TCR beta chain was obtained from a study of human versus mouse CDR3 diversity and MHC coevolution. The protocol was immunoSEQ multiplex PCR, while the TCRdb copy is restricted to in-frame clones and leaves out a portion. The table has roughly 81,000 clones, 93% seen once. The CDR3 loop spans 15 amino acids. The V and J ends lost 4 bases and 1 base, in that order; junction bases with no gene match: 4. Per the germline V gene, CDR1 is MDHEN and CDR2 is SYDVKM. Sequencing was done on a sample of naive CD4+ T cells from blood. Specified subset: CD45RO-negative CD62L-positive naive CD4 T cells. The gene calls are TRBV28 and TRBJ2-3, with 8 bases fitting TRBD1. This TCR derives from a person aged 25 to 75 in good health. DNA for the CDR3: TGTGCCAGCAGTTCGAGGGGACAGGGCACAGATACGCAGTATTTT. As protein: CASSSRGQGTDTQYF.